The 27 T cell receptor beta chains presented below share a single source sample, sequenced in a study of blood T cell repertoires in COVID-19. Produced via immunoSEQ multiplex PCR; TCRdb's table is partial and in-frame only. The table records 20,000 to 25,000 clones, around 75% of them present only once. The sequenced sample was peripheral blood. The receptors here all came from a woman aged 80 or older with acute or convalescent COVID-19.

The J gene is TRBJ2-1, the V gene TRBV9, with 8 bases fitting TRBD2. J was trimmed by 1 base and V by 4 bases; bases with no gene match: 7. Germline V gene lookup returns CDR1 SGDLS and CDR2 YYNGEE. The CDR3 is 16 amino acids. DNA of the CDR3: TGTGCCAGCAGCCCTCTAACTAGCGGATCCTACAATGAGCAGTTCTTC. Residues: CASSPLTSGSYNEQFF. Together with reference TRBV9 and TRBJ2-1, the CDR3 gives the full variable domain: DSGVTQTPKHLITATGQRVTLRCSPRSGDLSVYWYQQSLDQGLQFLIQYYNGEERAKGNILERFSAQQFPDLHSELNLSSLELGDSALYFCASSPLTSGSYNEQFFGPGTRLTVL.

The chain links TRBV2 to TRBJ1-2; 7 bases agree with TRBD1. CDR1 is SNHLY and CDR2 is FYNNEI in the germline V gene. J was trimmed by 4 bases and V by 7 bases; bases with no gene match: 6. This CDR3 has 13 residues. CDR3 sequence (DNA): TGTGCCAGCAAGGGGGACAGTTCCTATGGCTACACCTTC. Protein product: CASKGDSSYGYTF.

The chain recombines TRBV6-1 with TRBJ1-2; 7 bases match TRBD1. Germline assignment: CDR1 MNHNS and CDR2 SASEGT. This CDR3 comprises 15 residues. V shed 3 bases, J shed 9 bases, and the junction held 13 bases outside the gene matches. CDR3 in amino acids: CASSDVTGTSRSYTF. In nucleotides, the CDR3 is TGTGCCAGCAGTGACGTGACAGGGACTTCTCGAAGCTACACCTTC.

The J gene is TRBJ2-7, the V gene TRBV5-1; TRBD1 is a possible D gene (5 bases). The V and J ends lost 4 bases and 4 bases respectively, with 15 bases between them. The CDR3 spans 14 residues. Germline V gene data show CDR1 as SGHRS and CDR2 as YFSETQ. The CDR3 region is CASSPQGNPYEQYF. CDR3 in DNA: TGCGCCAGCAGCCCCCAGGGTAACCCGTACGAGCAGTACTTC.

The CDR3 loop reads CASSLESRGGTEAFF. The CDR3 nucleotides read TGTGCCAGCAGCTTAGAGTCCCGCGGAGGGACTGAAGCTTTCTTT. The chain carries TRBV7-9 and TRBJ1-1; D unclear. This CDR3 is built from 15 residues. The V gene's germline CDR1 is SEHNR and CDR2 FQNEAQ (reference sequence). The V end was cut by 1 base, the J end by 5 bases, with 14 bases between.

The chain recombines TRBV25-1 with TRBJ1-4, with 7 bases identical to TRBD1. The CDR3 length is 14 residues. Trimming took 4 bases from V and 6 from J; bases not matched to a gene: 5. Germline V lookup: CDR1 MGHDK, CDR2 SYGVNS. CDR3 sequence reads: CASSADRRYEKLFF. The CDR3 DNA is TGTGCCAGCAGTGCGGACAGGCGATATGAAAAACTGTTTTTT. The full variable domain, completed using reference TRBV25-1 and TRBJ1-4, is EADIYQTPRYLVIGTGKKITLECSQTMGHDKMYWYQQDPGMELHLIHYSYGVNSTEKGDLSSESTVSRIRTEHFPLTLESARPSHTSQYLCASSADRRYEKLFFGSGTQLSVL.

This clone was detected once. The chain combines TRBV19 with TRBJ1-2, with TRBD1 matching 8 bases. Germline lookup yields CDR1 LNHDA and CDR2 SQIVND (reference sequence). The CDR3 extends over 16 amino acids. With V trimmed by 7 bases and J by 0 bases, 10 bases remained unmatched. The CDR3 is CASTPRTGRTNYGYTF. CDR3 in DNA: TGTGCCAGTACCCCCCGGACAGGGCGGACTAACTATGGCTACACCTTC.

The chain combines TRBV7-8 with TRBJ1-1; the match to TRBD1 covers 8 bases. Germline V gives CDR1 SGHVS, CDR2 FQNEAQ. V lost 4 bases, J lost 0 bases, and 7 bases stayed unmatched. This CDR3 has 16 amino acids. This chain's CDR3 is CASSYRRGLLNTEAFF. The CDR3 DNA reads as TGTGCCAGCAGCTACCGCAGGGGGCTTTTGAACACTGAAGCTTTCTTT.

This chain links TRBV30 with TRBJ1-1, with a tentative D call TRBD1 (5 bases). The V gene's germline CDR1 is GTSNPN and CDR2 SVGIG (reference sequence). The length of the CDR3 is 15 residues. V dropped 0 bases and J dropped 4 bases, with 15 bases sitting between them. The CDR3 loop reads CAWSVRGFVGTEAFF. In nucleotides, the CDR3 is TGTGCCTGGAGTGTTAGGGGTTTCGTCGGCACTGAAGCTTTCTTT. Filled out from reference TRBV30 and TRBJ1-1, the complete variable domain reads SQTIHQWPATLVQPVGSPLSLECTVEGTSNPNLYWYRQAAGRGLQLLFYSVGIGQISSEVPQNLSASRPQDRQFILSSKKLLLSDSGFYLCAWSVRGFVGTEAFFGQGTRLTVV.

This clone was recorded only once. This chain links TRBV19 with TRBJ1-1; no definite D call. This CDR3 is 13 amino acids long. Germline-derived CDR1 and CDR2 are LNHDA and SQIVND (reference sequence). Between the trimmed V and J ends, which lost 4 bases and 0 bases, there was a span of 6 bases. CDR3 protein: CASSTTVNTEAFF. CDR3 nucleotide sequence: TGTGCCAGTAGTACAACAGTGAACACTGAAGCTTTCTTT.

The chain links TRBV30 to TRBJ1-1, with 8 positions matching TRBD1. Trimming cost V 4 bases and J 7 bases; bases outside gene matches: 11. The germline gives CDR1 GTSNPN, CDR2 SVGIG (reference sequence). The CDR3 loop spans 14 amino acids. CDR3 loop: CAWTPGDRYGEAFF. DNA for the CDR3: TGTGCCTGGACCCCAGGGGACAGGTATGGTGAAGCTTTCTTT.

Only one count was recorded for this clone. The CDR3 DNA sequence: TGTGCCAGCAGCCCAACAGGGGCGCAAGGTACGCAGTATTTT. Its translation is CASSPTGAQGTQYF. The chain combines TRBV7-9 with TRBJ2-3; 7 bases are a match to TRBD1. Germline CDR1 reads SEHNR; CDR2 reads FQNEAQ (reference sequence). After removal of 5 bases from V and 8 bases from J, the junction contained 10 bases not matched to a gene. This CDR3 is built from 14 residues.

J is TRBJ2-3 and V is TRBV24-1; possibly TRBD1 for D (5 bases). The germline V gene has CDR1 KGHDR and CDR2 SFDVKD. The CDR3 has 17 amino acids. Trimming removed 2 bases at V and 3 bases at J, with 17 bases between. The CDR3 loop is CATSDSTGLGGTDTQYF. The CDR3 coding sequence is TGTGCCACCAGTGATTCAACAGGATTAGGTGGGACAGATACGCAGTATTTT.

The rearrangement links TRBV27 to TRBJ2-7, with TRBD2 identical over 10 bases. The CDR3 covers 14 residues. Trimming at V came to 2 bases and at J to 2 bases, leaving 0 bases not matched to a gene. Germline CDR1 and CDR2: MNHEY and SMNVEV (reference sequence). CDR3 DNA sequence: TGTGCCAGCAGTTTAGGACTAGCGGCCTACGAGCAGTACTTC. This gives the protein CASSLGLAAYEQYF.

The chain employs TRBV25-1 and TRBJ1-2; no reliable D call. Per the germline V gene, CDR1 is MGHDK and CDR2 is SYGVNS. The CDR3 consists of 15 residues. Trimming shortened V by 3 bases and J by 5 bases, and 16 bases separated the two germline ends. CDR3 bases: TGTGCCAGCAGTGACCAATCGGCCAGAGGTTATGGCTACACCTTC. Translated, it gives CASSDQSARGYGYTF.

J is TRBJ1-2 and V is TRBV19, with D perhaps matching TRBD1 (6 bases). With 3 bases removed from V and 2 bases from J, the gap between germline ends came to 19 bases. The CDR3 totals 17 residues. The germline gives CDR1 LNHDA, CDR2 SQIVND (reference sequence). The CDR3 loop is CASSIYGGGGKNYGYTF. CDR3 DNA: TGTGCCAGTAGTATTTATGGGGGCGGGGGTAAGAACTATGGCTACACCTTC.

This chain joins TRBV6-2 or TRBV6-3 and TRBJ2-5; D is unresolved. Per germline, CDR1 MNHEY and CDR2 SVGEGT. V lost 5 bases, J lost 5 bases, and 12 bases lay in between. The CDR3 contains 13 residues. This chain's CDR3 is CASSRNYMETQYF. The DNA of the CDR3 is TGTGCCAGCAGTCGGAACTATATGGAGACCCAGTACTTC.

With respect to this clone: One end of the junction is discordant with germline, which a read error may explain. V is TRBV5-1 and J is TRBJ1-2; perhaps TRBD1 as D (5 bases). Germline V gene sequence: CDR1 SGHRS, CDR2 YFSETQ. CDR3 length: 13 residues. The CDR3 DNA reads TGCGCCAGCAGCTTACCCGACAGTTATGACTACACCTTC. Encoded protein: CASSLPDSYDYTF.

This clone appeared a few times. The V and J genes are TRBV7-2 and TRBJ2-3; D is possibly TRBD1 (6 bases). The germline gives CDR1 SGHTA, CDR2 FQGNSA. V was pared by 2 bases and J by 5 bases, with 14 bases between. The CDR3 length is 15 residues. This chain's CDR3 is CASSLRTGTVDTQYF. In DNA form, the CDR3 reads TGTGCCAGCAGCTTAAGAACAGGGACGGTAGATACGCAGTATTTT.

The chain recombines TRBV3-1 (or the pseudogene TRBV3-2) with TRBJ1-2; D perhaps matches TRBD1 (5 bases). Per germline, CDR1 LGHDT and CDR2 YNNKEL (reference sequence). The CDR3 has 14 amino acids. Trimming left V 1 base short and J 6 bases short, with 12 bases between. The CDR3: CASSQAPQGHGYTF. DNA for the CDR3: TGTGCCAGCAGCCAAGCCCCCCAGGGTCATGGCTACACCTTC.

The chain has TRBV6-5 and TRBJ2-3; D gene uncertain. Per germline, CDR1 MNHEY and CDR2 SVGAGI. There are 15 residues in the CDR3. V lost 4 bases and J lost 4, with 15 bases in between. The CDR3 is CASSSLGQGSDTQYF. The CDR3 nucleotides read TGTGCCAGCAGTTCCTTGGGCCAAGGATCAGATACGCAGTATTTT.

This rearrangement joins TRBV6-5 to TRBJ1-2; a weak D match, TRBD1 (6 bases). CDR1 MNHEY and CDR2 SVGAGI come from the germline V gene. V lost 6 bases to trimming and J lost 0 bases, with 14 bases between them. The CDR3 length is 15 residues. The chain's CDR3 is CASRVEGHSNYGYTF. CDR3 DNA sequence: TGTGCCAGCAGAGTCGAGGGACATTCTAACTATGGCTACACCTTC.

V usage is TRBV5-1 and J usage is TRBJ1-1, with 7 bases fitting TRBD1. Unmatched junction bases numbered 17, after V lost 2 bases and J lost 4 bases. The germline gives CDR1 SGHRS, CDR2 YFSETQ. The CDR3 runs 18 residues. The CDR3 nucleotides read TGCGCCAGCAGCTTAGCGCGGGACAGCTATACTTCGGGCACTGAAGCTTTCTTT. It codes for CASSLARDSYTSGTEAFF.

This clone was counted once. This chain uses TRBV30 with TRBJ1-5; D is unclear. CDR1 and CDR2 (germline): GTSNPN, SVGIG (reference sequence). V was shortened by 2 bases and J by 3 bases, with 17 bases between the two germline ends. The CDR3 extends over 16 amino acids. The CDR3 is CAWSPWSGKANQPQHF. CDR3 DNA: TGTGCCTGGAGTCCCTGGAGCGGCAAGGCCAATCAGCCCCAGCATTTT.

The chain recombines TRBV10-1 with TRBJ2-2; 9 bases fit TRBD2. This CDR3 region has 15 residues. Trimming removed 8 bases from V and 5 bases from J; junction bases left unmatched: 9. Germline V lookup: CDR1 WNHNN, CDR2 SYGVQD (reference sequence). The CDR3 nucleotides read TGCGCCAGCTCCTCTCGCGGGGGGGCAACCGGGGAGCTGTTTTTT. Protein sequence: CASSSRGGATGELFF.

CDR3 DNA sequence: TGTGCCACCAGTGATTTGGGGCAGGGTTCAGATACGCAGTATTTT. This translates into CATSDLGQGSDTQYF. The gene calls are TRBV24-1 and TRBJ2-3, with a possible D match to TRBD1 (5 bases). Germline V gene sequence: CDR1 KGHDR, CDR2 SFDVKD. There are 15 residues in the CDR3. Trimming cost V 0 bases and J 4 bases, with 10 bases left between them.

The chain is built from TRBV19 and TRBJ1-1, with no clear D. Trimming stripped 7 bases from V and 0 bases from J, with 9 bases between. The V gene's germline CDR1 is LNHDA and CDR2 SQIVND (reference sequence). The CDR3 loop spans 13 amino acids. The CDR3 DNA reads TGTGCCAGTAAGATAACAGTGAACACTGAAGCTTTCTTT. It translates to CASKITVNTEAFF.